This T cell receptor (beta chain) was recorded in a study of blood T cells in healthy people across ages. Alongside a J-beta primer mix, a sample-barcoded 5' primer served in a second PCR lasting about 7 to 11 cycles. Each TCR beta cDNA got a 12-nucleotide random molecular identifier. TCRdb redid the calling of the 5' RACE reads with MiXCR, one entry per CDR3 protein. The sample has some 290,000 distinct CDR3 sequences, roughly a quarter seen once. CDR1 and CDR2 from the germline V gene are KGHSH and LQKENI. The CDR3 loop spans 14 amino acids. Trimming took off 2 bases at V and 2 bases at J, with 7 bases between the two ends.

The chain employs TRBV18 and TRBJ1-5; D call uncertain. Sequenced sample: blood. This TCR derives from a woman aged 70-85 years in good health. The CDR3 here is CASSPGEGNQPQHF. The CDR3, as DNA: TGTGCCAGCTCACCAGGGGAGGGCAATCAGCCCCAGCATTTT.